This T cell receptor beta chain was profiled in a study of cytomegalovirus exposure and HLA in healthy donors. Looking at the study overall: A prior analysis found around 110 million unique TCR beta sequences from around 180 million T cells.

PCR employed 60 Vbeta and 13 Jbeta primers. In the original analysis: As a later analysis found, there were 70 million to 100 million unique TCR beta chains, of which roughly 11 million were shared. TCRdb's copy holds only in-frame clones and misses some; the assay was immunoSEQ multiplex PCR. V and J calls and clone size are as listed in that table; D and trimming were resolved from the DNA. The sample includes approximately 100,000 clones, roughly 69% of them seen just once. This TCR was recovered from a man aged 50-60 years in good health and CMV-seropositive. Sequencing used PBMCs.

This CDR3 reads CASSYQGSNQPQHF. CDR3 bases: TGTGCCAGCAGTTACCAGGGTAGCAATCAGCCCCAGCATTTT. The genes are TRBV6-6 and TRBJ1-5; possibly TRBD1 for D (5 bases). The CDR3 runs to 14 residues. The germline V gene encodes CDR1 MNHNY and CDR2 SVGAGI (reference sequence). V lost 2 bases and J 0 bases, leaving 5 bases between the germline ends.